This T cell receptor (beta chain) is drawn from a study of T-cell reconstitution after alpha-beta-depleted transplantation in children. It was with unique molecular identifiers that the TCRbeta library was prepared. TCRdb re-called the PCR reads with MiXCR, one entry per CDR3 protein. This table holds about 500,000 distinct CDR3 sequences, 32% found once. J gave up 5 bases and V 2 bases, and 11 bases lay outside the gene matches. In germline, CDR1 is SGHVS, CDR2 FQNEAQ. The CDR3 extends over 16 amino acids. The receptor's source is a human donor who donated a stem cell graft to a child with aplastic anemia. This sequence joins TRBV7-8 and TRBJ2-5; 7 nucleotides match TRBD2. The specimen was PBMCs from the stem cell graft donor, collected from the stem cell graft. CDR3 DNA: TGTGCCAGCAGCTTAAGCGCCGGCGGGAGTACGGAGACCCAGTACTTC. This encodes CASSLSAGGSTETQYF.